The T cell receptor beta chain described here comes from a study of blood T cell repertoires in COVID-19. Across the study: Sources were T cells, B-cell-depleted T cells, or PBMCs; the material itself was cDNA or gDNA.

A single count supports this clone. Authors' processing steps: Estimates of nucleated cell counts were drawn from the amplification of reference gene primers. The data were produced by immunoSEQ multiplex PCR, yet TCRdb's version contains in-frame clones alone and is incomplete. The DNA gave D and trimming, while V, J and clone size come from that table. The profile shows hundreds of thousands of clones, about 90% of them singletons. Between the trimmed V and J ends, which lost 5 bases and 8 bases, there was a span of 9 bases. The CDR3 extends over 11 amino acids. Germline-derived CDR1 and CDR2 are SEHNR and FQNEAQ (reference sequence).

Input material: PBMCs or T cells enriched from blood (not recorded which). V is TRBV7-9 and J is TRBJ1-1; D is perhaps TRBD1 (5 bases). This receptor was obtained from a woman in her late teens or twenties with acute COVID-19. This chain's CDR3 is CASSMDIEAFF. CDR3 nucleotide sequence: TGTGCCAGCAGCATGGACATCGAAGCTTTCTTT.